These 13 T cell receptor beta chains share one sample of origin, sequenced in a study of T cell changes during pregnancy in multiple sclerosis. Measured with immunoSEQ multiplex PCR; TCRdb has only the in-frame clones, and not every one. The repertoire holds roughly 83,000 clones, with roughly nine tenths as singletons. The sequencing used PBMCs, collected in the first trimester of pregnancy. The origin of the receptors is a female donor in good health, serving as a control in a pregnancy study. Some clones in this sample may be carry-over from other donors' samples.

V is TRBV7-8 and J is TRBJ2-7; D possibly corresponds to TRBD1 (6 bases). CDR1 and CDR2 from the germline V gene are SGHVS and FQNEAQ. V lost 1 base, J lost 3 bases, and 10 bases lay in between. This CDR3 has 14 amino acids. The CDR3 DNA sequence: TGTGCCAGCAGCTTAGGGGACATGAGCTACGAGCAGTACTTC. Protein product: CASSLGDMSYEQYF. Supplemented by reference TRBV7-8 and TRBJ2-7, the full variable domain reads GAGVSQSPRYKVAKRGQDVALRCDPISGHVSLFWYQQALGQGPEFLTYFQNEAQLDKSGLPSDRFFAERPEGSVSTLKIQRTQQEDSAVYLCASSLGDMSYEQYFGPGTRLTVT.

The chain employs TRBV7-6 and TRBJ2-1; D is undetermined. The V end lost 5 bases, the J end lost 4 bases, and 12 bases lay between the germline ends. CDR1 SGHVS and CDR2 FNYEAQ come from the germline V gene. The CDR3 totals 14 residues. CDR3 in amino acids: CASSLLGDYNEQFF. CDR3 DNA sequence: TGTGCCAGCAGCCTCCTTGGAGATTACAATGAGCAGTTCTTC.

The V gene is TRBV28, the J gene TRBJ2-1, with D unresolved. CDR1 is MDHEN and CDR2 is SYDVKM in the germline V gene. The V gene lost 4 bases and the J gene lost 1 base, with 29 bases spanning the gap. This CDR3 spans 21 amino acids. CDR3 region: CASSYFPFKLLRKTSYNEQFF. The DNA for the CDR3 is TGTGCCAGCAGTTATTTCCCATTTAAGCTCCTACGAAAGACTTCCTACAATGAGCAGTTCTTC.

The V call is TRBV6-1, the J call TRBJ2-7; 7 bases agree with TRBD1. CDR3 length: 14 amino acids. Germline V lookup: CDR1 MNHNS, CDR2 SASEGT. V lost 2 bases, J lost 4 bases, and 5 bases stayed unmatched. The CDR3 sequence is CASSERDRSYEQYF. The CDR3 DNA reads TGTGCCAGCAGTGAAAGGGACAGATCTTACGAGCAGTACTTC.

This CDR3 reads CASSLSAGEQFF. The CDR3 DNA follows: TGTGCCAGCAGTTTATCAGCGGGTGAGCAGTTCTTC. The chain is built from TRBV27 and TRBJ2-1, with TRBD2 as a possible D gene (6 bases). V dropped 0 bases and J dropped 9 bases, with 6 bases sitting between them. The CDR3 contains 12 residues. Germline V gene lookup returns CDR1 MNHEY and CDR2 SMNVEV (reference sequence).

The chain couples TRBV18 to TRBJ2-1; D is undetermined. This CDR3 contains 17 residues. V was trimmed by 3 bases and J by 3 bases, leaving 18 bases between them. Germline loops: CDR1 KGHSH, CDR2 LQKENI. CDR3 sequence (DNA): TGTGCCAGCTCACCGCTGTTCGGAGTAGCTAGCTACAATGAGCAGTTCTTC. It specifies CASSPLFGVASYNEQFF. Filled out from reference TRBV18 and TRBJ2-1, the complete variable domain reads NAGVMQNPRHLVRRRGQEARLRCSPMKGHSHVYWYRQLPEEGLKFMVYLQKENIIDESGMPKERFSAEFPKEGPSILRIQQVVRGDSAAYFCASSPLFGVASYNEQFFGPGTRLTVL.

The V and J genes are TRBV4-1 and TRBJ1-5; 8 bases line up with TRBD1. CDR3 length: 15 residues. V was pared by 0 bases and J by 7 bases, with 5 bases of the junction left unmatched. Germline CDR1 reads MGHRA; CDR2 reads YSYEKL. The CDR3 DNA follows: TGCGCCAGCAGCCAAGAATTCAGGGGGCAACAGCCCCAGCATTTT. Translation gives CASSQEFRGQQPQHF.

The chain recombines TRBV7-2 with TRBJ2-7; D not resolved. The CDR3 contains 14 residues. V lost 5 bases and J 0 bases, leaving 11 bases between the germline ends. CDR1 is SGHTA, CDR2 FQGNSA, per germline. The CDR3 coding sequence is TGTGCCAGCAGCCCCCAATCGAGCTCCTACGAGCAGTACTTC. Amino acid sequence: CASSPQSSSYEQYF.

The CDR3 sequence is CASSPQGVKETQYF. The CDR3 region has the DNA TGCGCCAGCAGCCCACAGGGGGTGAAGGAGACCCAGTACTTC. This chain uses TRBV5-1 with TRBJ2-5; 8 positions agree with TRBD1. Germline V gene sequence: CDR1 SGHRS, CDR2 YFSETQ. The CDR3 contains 14 residues. Trimming took 4 bases from V and 5 from J; bases not matched to a gene: 7.

This clone occurred once. This sequence joins TRBV5-1 and TRBJ1-1; TRBD1 matches at 7 bases. This CDR3 has 14 residues. V lost 0 bases to trimming and J lost 4 bases; unmatched junction nucleotides: 3. Per the germline V gene, CDR1 is SGHRS and CDR2 is YFSETQ. For the CDR3, the DNA is TGCGCCAGCAGCTTGGCTCAGGGGGGCACTGAAGCTTTCTTT. Protein sequence: CASSLAQGGTEAFF.

The chain uses TRBV5-1 and TRBJ1-2; D remains ambiguous. Germline-derived CDR1 and CDR2 are SGHRS and YFSETQ. Trimming shortened V by 2 bases and J by 5 bases, and 10 bases separated the two germline ends. This CDR3 spans 13 amino acids. The CDR3 nucleotides are TGCGCCAGCAGCTTAACGAACCTATATGGCTACACCTTC. Translating it yields CASSLTNLYGYTF.

This clone was detected only once. V is TRBV18 and J is TRBJ2-1; no clear D gene. The CDR3 extends over 13 amino acids. Germline V gives CDR1 KGHSH, CDR2 LQKENI. V lost 5 bases, J lost 5 bases, and 10 bases lay in between. CDR3 loop: CASSSQRDNEQFF. CDR3 nucleotides: TGTGCCAGCTCATCACAGCGAGACAATGAGCAGTTCTTC.

The J gene is TRBJ2-7, the V gene TRBV14; possibly TRBD1 for D (5 bases). The V gene lost 4 bases and the J gene lost 2 bases, with 12 bases spanning the gap. The CDR3 covers 14 residues. Germline lookup yields CDR1 SGHDN and CDR2 FVKESK. Written as DNA, the CDR3 is TGTGCCAGCAGCCGATTGGCAGGGACCTACGAGCAGTACTTC. It yields the protein CASSRLAGTYEQYF.